These T cell receptor beta chains were read from a single sample in a study of STAT5B mutations in CD4+ large granular lymphocyte leukemia. Repertoires were generated with immunoSEQ multiplex PCR, while TCRdb's copy carries only in-frame clones and drops some. The table has approximately 32,000 clones, roughly 70% seen once. The sequenced material came from CD4+ T cells from blood buffy coats. These receptors were collected from a human donor in good health. CDR3s include the opening cysteine and the closing phenylalanine or tryptophan. A D gene is named only where the DNA matches it firmly. Some rows have no size entry. The others give once, few or many, or a class for an expanded clone.

J,D,size,V,CDR3,DNA
TRBJ2-7,TRBD2,NA,TRBV7-2,CASRRSGTDVAEQYF,TGTGCCAGCAGACGAAGCGGGACGGACGTCGCCGAGCAGTACTTC
TRBJ1-2,TRBD1,once,TRBV2,CASSDGTGLNYGYTF,TGTGCCAGCAGTGACGGGACAGGGTTAAACTATGGCTACACCTTC
TRBJ2-1,NA,NA,TRBV7-2,CASSSDTLEQFF,TGTGCCAGCAGCTCAGATACACTTGAGCAGTTCTTC
TRBJ1-2,NA,NA,TRBV5-1,CASSHRGVDSGYTF,TGCGCCAGCAGTCACCGCGGGGTGGATTCTGGCTACACCTTC
TRBJ2-3,NA,NA,TRBV29-1,CSVSDRDTQYF,TGCAGCGTTTCCGACAGAGATACGCAGTATTTT
TRBJ1-4,NA,NA,TRBV7-2,CASSWSNEKLFF,TGTGCCAGCAGCTGGAGTAATGAAAAACTGTTTTTT
TRBJ1-6,NA,NA,TRBV4-1,CASSQESSYNSPLHF,TGCGCCAGCAGCCAAGAAAGCTCCTATAATTCACCCCTCCACTTT
TRBJ1-2,NA,NA,TRBV29-1,CSVGWGVEGYTF,TGCAGCGTTGGGTGGGGGGTCGAGGGCTACACCTTC
TRBJ2-7,NA,once,TRBV6-1,CASAPRDNSYEQYF,TGTGCCAGCGCCCCCCGGGACAACTCCTACGAGCAGTACTTC
TRBJ2-1,TRBD2,NA,TRBV5-1,CASSFSSGGWSSYNEQFF,TGCGCCAGCAGCTTCTCTAGCGGGGGGTGGAGCTCCTACAATGAGCAGTTCTTC
TRBJ2-2,NA,NA,TRBV2,CASSRQTASTGELFF,TGTGCCAGCAGCAGACAGACCGCGAGCACCGGGGAGCTGTTTTTT
TRBJ2-7,TRBD2,NA,TRBV5-1,CASSLGGDYPYEQYF,TGCGCCAGCAGCTTGGGCGGGGACTATCCTTACGAGCAGTACTTC
TRBJ1-2,NA,NA,TRBV4-3,CASSQGTTGNYGYTF,TGCGCCAGCAGCCAAGGGACGACAGGCAACTATGGCTACACCTTC
TRBJ2-7,NA,NA,TRBV7-9,CASSLGGFGDEQYF,TGTGCCAGCAGCTTAGGGGGCTTTGGGGACGAGCAGTACTTC
TRBJ2-7,NA,NA,TRBV7-8,CASSFGTGPYEQYF,TGTGCCAGCAGCTTTGGAACAGGGCCCTACGAGCAGTACTTC
TRBJ2-7,NA,NA,TRBV5-1,CASSLERYTYEQYF,TGCGCCAGCAGCTTGGAACGGTATACCTACGAGCAGTACTTC
TRBJ2-2,TRBD1,NA,TRBV5-1,CASSLWTGDTGELFF,TGCGCCAGCAGCTTGTGGACAGGGGACACCGGGGAGCTGTTTTTT
TRBJ2-2,NA,NA,TRBV6-5,CASSRTGELFF,TGTGCCAGCAGTAGAACCGGGGAGCTGTTTTTT
TRBJ1-1,NA,NA,TRBV28,CASIGGTEAFF,TGTGCCAGCATTGGGGGCACTGAAGCTTTCTTT
TRBJ1-1,NA,NA,TRBV19,CASSIGGGGGTEAFF,TGTGCCAGTAGTATAGGTGGGGGAGGAGGAACTGAAGCTTTCTTT
TRBJ2-2,TRBD1,NA,TRBV18,CASSGTANTGELFF,TGTGCCAGCTCGGGGACAGCGAACACCGGGGAGCTGTTTTTT
TRBJ2-2,TRBD1,NA,TRBV7-2,CASSLWGTGNTGELFF,TGTGCCAGCAGCTTATGGGGGACAGGGAACACCGGGGAGCTGTTTTTT
TRBJ2-6,NA,NA,TRBV4-3,CASSQVSSGANVLTF,TGCGCCAGCAGCCAAGTGAGTTCTGGGGCCAACGTCCTGACTTTC
TRBJ1-2,TRBD1,NA,TRBV5-1,CASSLGDRVTNYGYTF,TGCGCCAGCAGCTTGGGTGACAGGGTCACTAACTATGGCTACACCTTC
TRBJ1-1,NA,NA,TRBV11-2,CASSLVWADTEAFF,TGTGCCAGCAGCTTAGTTTGGGCAGACACTGAAGCTTTCTTT
TRBJ1-4,NA,NA,TRBV7-2,CASTFVGGLNEKLFF,TGTGCCAGCACTTTCGTCGGGGGGTTAAATGAAAAACTGTTTTTT
TRBJ2-2,NA,NA,TRBV5-1,CASTLGQNTGELFF,TGCGCCAGCACCCTCGGACAAAACACCGGGGAGCTGTTTTTT
TRBJ1-2,NA,NA,TRBV4-1,CASSQAFGYLARGEGYTF,TGCGCCAGCAGCCAAGCCTTTGGTTACCTGGCCCGGGGTGAAGGCTACACCTTC
TRBJ2-6,NA,NA,TRBV10-1,CASSSRRGISGANVLTF,TGCGCCAGCAGCTCCCGGAGGGGGATCTCTGGGGCCAACGTCCTGACTTTC
TRBJ2-1,NA,NA,TRBV7-8,CASSPRTTPYNEQFF,TGTGCCAGCAGCCCCAGGACTACCCCCTACAATGAGCAGTTCTTC
TRBJ1-5,NA,NA,TRBV19,CASIGRWEPQHF,TGTGCCAGTATAGGGCGATGGGAGCCCCAGCATTTT
TRBJ2-2,NA,NA,TRBV7-2,CASRRDTGELFF,TGTGCCAGCAGGAGAGATACCGGGGAGCTGTTTTTT
TRBJ1-5,NA,few,TRBV7-2,CASSWTDQPQHF,TGTGCCAGCAGTTGGACAGATCAGCCCCAGCATTTT
TRBJ1-3,NA,once,TRBV7-9,CASSLAPRGRGTIYF,TGTGCCAGCAGCTTAGCCCCCCGGGGCCGGGGCACCATATATTTT
TRBJ1-1,NA,NA,TRBV5-6,CASSFSRMGTEAFF,TGTGCCAGCAGCTTCTCCAGGATGGGGACTGAAGCTTTCTTT
TRBJ1-1,NA,medium-sized,TRBV7-2,CASSSNRNTEAFF,TGTGCCAGCAGCTCGAATAGAAACACTGAAGCTTTCTTT
TRBJ1-1,NA,few,TRBV5-4,CASSLVSGPNTEAFF,TGTGCCAGCAGCTTGGTCTCCGGGCCGAACACTGAAGCTTTCTTT
TRBJ1-1,TRBD1,NA,TRBV4-1,CASSQGRGRGNTEAFF,TGCGCCAGCAGCCAAGGCAGGGGGCGGGGGAACACTGAAGCTTTCTTT
TRBJ1-6,TRBD1,NA,TRBV4-3,CASSQDDGTGKSLHF,TGCGCCAGCAGCCAAGATGATGGGACAGGGAAATCCCTCCACTTT
TRBJ2-5,NA,NA,TRBV7-6,CASSLGTGTRGETQYF,TGTGCCAGCAGCTTAGGGACGGGAACCCGCGGGGAGACCCAGTACTTC
TRBJ2-7,NA,NA,TRBV15,CATSRGWTGGTYEQYF,TGTGCCACCAGCAGAGGTTGGACTGGCGGAACCTACGAGCAGTACTTC
TRBJ1-2,NA,NA,TRBV5-6,CASSLLRGSGYTF,TGTGCCAGCAGCTTGCTACGGGGCTCTGGCTACACCTTC
TRBJ2-7,TRBD1,NA,TRBV19,CASSLDRTYEQYF,TGTGCCAGTAGCCTGGACAGGACCTACGAGCAGTACTTC
TRBJ1-2,NA,NA,TRBV5-6,CASSLAPTGNYGYTF,TGTGCCAGCAGCTTGGCCCCCACGGGAAACTATGGCTACACCTTC
TRBJ2-7,TRBD2,NA,TRBV9,CASSQGLAGTYEQYF,TGTGCCAGCAGCCAGGGACTAGCGGGGACCTACGAGCAGTACTTC
TRBJ1-3,TRBD1,NA,TRBV7-9,CASSQRQGAGNTIYF,TGTGCCAGCAGCCAGAGGCAGGGGGCTGGAAACACCATATATTTT
TRBJ2-5,TRBD1,NA,TRBV4-2,CASSLSDREEETQYF,TGTGCCAGCAGCCTGTCGGACAGGGAGGAAGAGACCCAGTACTTC
TRBJ2-5,NA,NA,TRBV27,CASSSQAQETQYF,TGTGCCAGCAGTTCTCAGGCCCAAGAGACCCAGTACTTC
TRBJ2-3,TRBD2,NA,TRBV9,CASSGGLAGGRDTQYF,TGTGCCAGCAGCGGGGGACTAGCGGGGGGCCGGGATACGCAGTATTTT
TRBJ1-4,TRBD1,NA,TRBV7-9,CASSSRSRQGRVEKLFF,TGTGCCAGCAGCTCAAGATCCCGACAGGGACGGGTCGAAAAACTGTTTTTT